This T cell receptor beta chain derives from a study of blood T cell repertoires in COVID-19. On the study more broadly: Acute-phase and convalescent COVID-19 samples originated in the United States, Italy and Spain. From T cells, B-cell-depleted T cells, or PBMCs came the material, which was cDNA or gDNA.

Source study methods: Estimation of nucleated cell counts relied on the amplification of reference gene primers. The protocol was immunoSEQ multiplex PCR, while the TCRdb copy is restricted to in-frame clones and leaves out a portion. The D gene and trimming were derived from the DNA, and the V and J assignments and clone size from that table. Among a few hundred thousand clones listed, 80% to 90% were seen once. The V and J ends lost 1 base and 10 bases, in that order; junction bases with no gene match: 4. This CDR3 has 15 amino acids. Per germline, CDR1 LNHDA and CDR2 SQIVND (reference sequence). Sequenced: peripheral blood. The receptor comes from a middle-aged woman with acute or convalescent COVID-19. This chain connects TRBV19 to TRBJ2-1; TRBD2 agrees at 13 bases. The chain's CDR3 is CASSIGLGLAGEQFF. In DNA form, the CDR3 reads TGTGCCAGTAGTATAGGGTTGGGACTAGCGGGGGAGCAGTTCTTC.